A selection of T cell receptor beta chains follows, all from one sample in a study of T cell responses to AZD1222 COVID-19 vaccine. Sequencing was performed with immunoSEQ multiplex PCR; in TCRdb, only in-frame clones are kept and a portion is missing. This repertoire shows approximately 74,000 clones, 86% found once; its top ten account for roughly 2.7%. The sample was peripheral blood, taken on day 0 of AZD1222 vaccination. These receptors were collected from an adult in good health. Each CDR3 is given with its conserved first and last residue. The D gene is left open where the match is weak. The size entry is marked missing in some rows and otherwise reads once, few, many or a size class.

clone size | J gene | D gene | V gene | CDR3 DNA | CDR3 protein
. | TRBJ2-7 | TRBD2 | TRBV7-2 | TGTGCCAGCAGCTTAGCGGCGGGAGGGCCCCGGGAGCAGTACTTC | CASSLAAGGPREQYF
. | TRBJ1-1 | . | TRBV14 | TGTGCCAGCAGCCACTCCAGGGGCTGGGGCACTGAAGCTTTCTTT | CASSHSRGWGTEAFF
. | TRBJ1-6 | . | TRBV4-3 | TGCGCCAGCAGCCAAGATAGGACAAGCCGACCCTCACCCCTCCACTTT | CASSQDRTSRPSPLHF
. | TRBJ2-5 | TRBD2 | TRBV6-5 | TGTGCCAGCAGTCCTCTACTAGCGCTCGGTGAGACCCAGTACTTC | CASSPLLALGETQYF
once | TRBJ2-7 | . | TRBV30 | TGTGCCTGGAGCTCCGGCGCGACCTACGAGCAGTACTTC | CAWSSGATYEQYF
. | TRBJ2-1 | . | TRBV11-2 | TGTGCCAGCAGCTTAGCCGGCACCTACAATGAGCAGTTCTTC | CASSLAGTYNEQFF
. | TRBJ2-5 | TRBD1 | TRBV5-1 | TGCGCCAGCAGCTTCCAGGGGGCAGGAGAGACCCAGTACTTC | CASSFQGAGETQYF
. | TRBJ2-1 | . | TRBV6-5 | TGTGCCAGCAGCGCTGGGGGCGGGAATGAGCAGTTCTTC | CASSAGGGNEQFF
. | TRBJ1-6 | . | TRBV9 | TGTGCCAGCAGCGTAGGAGAGTCACCCCTCCACTTT | CASSVGESPLHF
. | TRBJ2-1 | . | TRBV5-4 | TGTGCCAGCAGCCGGGCCGGGACCTCCTACAATGAGCAGTTCTTC | CASSRAGTSYNEQFF
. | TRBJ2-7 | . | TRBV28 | TGTGCCAGCACCTCTGAGGGGACGGGCTCCTACGAGCAGTACTTC | CASTSEGTGSYEQYF
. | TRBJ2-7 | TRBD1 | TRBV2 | TGTGCCAGCAGCCGACAGGGCCTCGGGAACGAGCAGTACTTC | CASSRQGLGNEQYF
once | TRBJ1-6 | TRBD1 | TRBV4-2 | TGTGCCAGCAGCCGCCAGCCGGGACAGCAAAATTCACCCCTCCACTTT | CASSRQPGQQNSPLHF
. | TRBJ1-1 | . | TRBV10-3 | TGTGCCATCAGTTCTCGTATGAACACTGAAGCTTTCTTT | CAISSRMNTEAFF
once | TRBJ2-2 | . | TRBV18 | TGTGCCAGCTCACTTGGCCCAGGGAGAGGCACCGGGGAGCTGTTTTTT | CASSLGPGRGTGELFF
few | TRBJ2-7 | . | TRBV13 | TGTGCCAGCAGCGAACAGGATACCTACGAGCAGTACTTC | CASSEQDTYEQYF
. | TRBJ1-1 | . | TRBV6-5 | TGTGCCAGCAGAACCGGGAGCAACACTGAAGCTTTCTTT | CASRTGSNTEAFF
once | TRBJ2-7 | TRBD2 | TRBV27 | TGTGCCAGCAGTTTAGATAGCGGGAGTAGGGCCTACGAGCAGTACTTC | CASSLDSGSRAYEQYF
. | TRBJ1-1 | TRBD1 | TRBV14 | TGTGCCAGCAGCCGCCAACAGGGGACTGAAGCTTTCTTT | CASSRQQGTEAFF
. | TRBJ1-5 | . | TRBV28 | TGTGCCAGCACCACTCCCTTTAGCAATCAGCCCCAGCATTTT | CASTTPFSNQPQHF
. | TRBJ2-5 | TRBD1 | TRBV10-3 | TGTGCCATCAGCCCGGGACAGGCCGGAGAGACCCAGTACTTC | CAISPGQAGETQYF
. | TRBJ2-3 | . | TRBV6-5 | TGTGCCAGCACCGGGACGGACACAGATACGCAGTATTTT | CASTGTDTDTQYF
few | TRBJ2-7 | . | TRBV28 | TGTGCCAGCAGTTTGGACGGGGCTGGCGAGCAGTACTTC | CASSLDGAGEQYF
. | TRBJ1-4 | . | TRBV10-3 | TGTGCCACCGCCACGAGTGGGGCCTCAAATGAAAAACTGTTTTTT | CATATSGASNEKLFF
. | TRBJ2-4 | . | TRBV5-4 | TGTGCCAGCAGCTTCGCAGGAGATCTAGCCAAAAACATTCAGTACTTC | CASSFAGDLAKNIQYF
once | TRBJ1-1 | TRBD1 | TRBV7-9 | TGTGCCAGCAGCGAACCTATCGTACAGGGGCTGTACACTGAAGCTTTCTTT | CASSEPIVQGLYTEAFF
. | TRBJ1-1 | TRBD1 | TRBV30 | TGTGCCTGGAGTATAGGGGGCGCTGAAGCTTTCTTT | CAWSIGGAEAFF
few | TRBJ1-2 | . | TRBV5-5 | TGTGCCAGCAGCTTAAGCGCTGGCTACACCTTC | CASSLSAGYTF
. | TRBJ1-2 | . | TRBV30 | TGTGCCTGGAGTTCGTTACAGGGTGGATATGGCTACACCTTC | CAWSSLQGGYGYTF
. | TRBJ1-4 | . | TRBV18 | TGTGCCAGCTCACCCGGGAGTAATGAAAAACTGTTTTTT | CASSPGSNEKLFF
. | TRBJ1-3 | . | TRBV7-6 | TGTGCCAGCAGCTTAGCGCAGGGAACTGGAAACACCATATATTTT | CASSLAQGTGNTIYF
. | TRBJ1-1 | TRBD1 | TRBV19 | TGTGCCAGTAGTATCACAGGGGGCCAGCGTGAAGCTTTCTTT | CASSITGGQREAFF
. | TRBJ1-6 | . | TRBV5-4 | TGTGCCAGCAGCTTCAGGGAGGTGAATTCACCCCTCCACTTT | CASSFREVNSPLHF
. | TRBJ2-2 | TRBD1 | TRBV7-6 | TGTGCCAGCAGCTCTACGAGGACAGGAGAGAACACCGGGGAGCTGTTTTTT | CASSSTRTGENTGELFF
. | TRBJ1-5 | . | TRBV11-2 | TGTGCCAGCAGCTTCCAGATCAATCAGCCCCAGCATTTT | CASSFQINQPQHF
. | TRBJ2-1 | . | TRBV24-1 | TGTGCCACCAGTGATGGATCGAACAATGAGCAGTTCTTC | CATSDGSNNEQFF
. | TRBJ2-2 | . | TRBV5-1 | TGCGCCAGCAGCTTGGCAGGACACGGGGAGCTGTTTTTT | CASSLAGHGELFF
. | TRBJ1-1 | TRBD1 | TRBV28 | TGTGCCAGCAGTATCCCTGGGGCAATACAGGGGGCGGGTGACACTGAAGCTTTCTTT | CASSIPGAIQGAGDTEAFF
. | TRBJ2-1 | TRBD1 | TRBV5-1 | TGCGCCAGCAGCTACGAATCCGGACAGGGGAATGAGCAGTTCTTC | CASSYESGQGNEQFF
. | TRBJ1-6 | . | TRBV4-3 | TGCGCCAGCAGCCAAGGGCAGGGCGATAATTCACCCCTCCACTTT | CASSQGQGDNSPLHF
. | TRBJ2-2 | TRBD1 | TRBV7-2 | TGTGCCAGCAGCTTAACTGGGACAGGCAACACCGGGGAGCTGTTTTTT | CASSLTGTGNTGELFF
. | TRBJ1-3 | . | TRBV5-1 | TGCGCCAGCAGCACCGGCACAGGGACTGGAAACACCATATATTTT | CASSTGTGTGNTIYF
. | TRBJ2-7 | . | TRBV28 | TGTGCCGTCATAGCGGCCTACGAGCAGTACTTC | CAVIAAYEQYF
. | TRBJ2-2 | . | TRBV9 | TGTGCCAGCAGCGTAGACATTGTAGGCACCGGGGAGCTGTTTTTT | CASSVDIVGTGELFF